Relative to its sample, the clone carrying this T cell receptor (beta chain) is medium-sized. The sample comes from a study of immune characterization of retroperitoneal liposarcoma. CDR3 size: 15 residues. Germline-derived CDR1 and CDR2 are SGHNT and YENEEA. V was clipped by 1 base and J by 2 bases; unmatched bases: 5. TCRdb re-derived calls from the PCR reads in MiXCR, one entry per CDR3 protein. The sample lists under 11,000 distinct CDR3 sequences, about 23% occurring once. This receptor was obtained from a female donor with retroperitoneal liposarcoma. Sequenced: blood. The chain combines TRBV11-3 with TRBJ2-7; 7 positions agree with TRBD2. This CDR3 reads CASSLAGGPTYEQYF. The CDR3 DNA sequence: TGTGCCAGCAGCTTAGCGGGGGGACCAACCTACGAGCAGTACTTC.